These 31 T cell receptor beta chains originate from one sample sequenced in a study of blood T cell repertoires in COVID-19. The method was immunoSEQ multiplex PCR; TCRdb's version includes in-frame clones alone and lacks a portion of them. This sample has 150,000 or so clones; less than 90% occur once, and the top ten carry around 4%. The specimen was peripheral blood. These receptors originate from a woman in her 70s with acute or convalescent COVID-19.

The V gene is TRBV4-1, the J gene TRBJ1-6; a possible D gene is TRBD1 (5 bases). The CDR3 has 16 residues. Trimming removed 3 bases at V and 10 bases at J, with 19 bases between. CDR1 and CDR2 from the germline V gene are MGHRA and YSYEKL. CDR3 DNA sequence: TGCGCCAGCAGCCACCCCGCCTGGGGAAGGGGCTCACCCCTCCACTTT. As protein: CASSHPAWGRGSPLHF.

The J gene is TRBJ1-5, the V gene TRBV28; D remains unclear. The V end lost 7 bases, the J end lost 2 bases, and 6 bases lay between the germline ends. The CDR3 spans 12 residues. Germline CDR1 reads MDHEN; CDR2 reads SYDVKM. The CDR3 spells CASMSGNQPQHF. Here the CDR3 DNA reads TGTGCCAGCATGAGTGGCAATCAGCCCCAGCATTTT.

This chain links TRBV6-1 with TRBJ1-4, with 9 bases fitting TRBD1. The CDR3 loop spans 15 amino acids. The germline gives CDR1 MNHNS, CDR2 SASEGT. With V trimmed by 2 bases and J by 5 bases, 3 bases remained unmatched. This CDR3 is CASSERDRANEKLFF. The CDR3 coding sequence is TGTGCCAGCAGTGAACGGGACAGGGCCAATGAAAAACTGTTTTTT.

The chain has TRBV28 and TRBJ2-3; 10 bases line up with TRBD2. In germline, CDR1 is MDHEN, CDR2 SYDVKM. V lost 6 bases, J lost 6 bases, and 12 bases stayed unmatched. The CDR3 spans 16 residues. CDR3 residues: CASSTQSGRAPDTQYF. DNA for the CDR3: TGTGCCAGCAGCACTCAAAGCGGGAGGGCCCCTGATACGCAGTATTTT.

The DNA of the CDR3 is TGTGCCAGCAGAACTGATAATCAGCCCCAGCATTTT. Its translation: CASRTDNQPQHF. The rearrangement uses TRBV12-3 or TRBV12-4 and TRBJ1-5, with unresolved D. V was cut by 6 bases and J by 4 bases, with 7 bases left in between. There are 12 residues in the CDR3.

The CDR3 DNA reads as TGTGCCAGCAGTTTGAAGGGGACTGGGGCCAACGTCCTGACTTTC. It codes for CASSLKGTGANVLTF. The rearrangement joins TRBV28 to TRBJ2-6; possible D gene TRBD1, 5 bases. Germline V gene sequence: CDR1 MDHEN, CDR2 SYDVKM. Trimming stripped 3 bases from V and 2 bases from J, with 8 bases between. The CDR3 has 15 amino acids.

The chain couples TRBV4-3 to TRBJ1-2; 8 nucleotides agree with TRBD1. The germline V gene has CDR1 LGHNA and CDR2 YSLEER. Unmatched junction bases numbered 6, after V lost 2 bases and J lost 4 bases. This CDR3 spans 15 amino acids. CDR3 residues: CASSQTGTGGYGYTF. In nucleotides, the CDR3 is TGCGCCAGCAGCCAAACCGGGACAGGTGGCTATGGCTACACCTTC.

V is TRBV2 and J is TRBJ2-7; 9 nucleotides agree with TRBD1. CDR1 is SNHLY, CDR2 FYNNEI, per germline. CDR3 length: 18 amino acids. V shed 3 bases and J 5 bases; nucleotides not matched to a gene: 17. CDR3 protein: CASSDGGQGFSRGHEQYF. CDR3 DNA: TGTGCCAGCAGTGATGGTGGACAGGGGTTCTCTAGGGGTCACGAGCAGTACTTC.

CDR3 loop: CASRYRVTHPSGYTF. Here the CDR3 DNA reads TGTGCCAGCAGGTACCGGGTCACCCACCCGTCCGGCTACACCTTC. The chain links TRBV5-6 to TRBJ1-2; D ambiguous. This CDR3 has 15 residues. Trimming cost V 5 bases and J 8 bases, with 22 bases left between them. The germline CDR1 and CDR2 sequences are SGHDT and YYEEEE.

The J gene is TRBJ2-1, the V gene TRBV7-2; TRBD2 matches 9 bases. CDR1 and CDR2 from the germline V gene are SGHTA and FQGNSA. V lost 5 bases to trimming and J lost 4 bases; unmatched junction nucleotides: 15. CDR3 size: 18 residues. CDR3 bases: TGTGCCAGCAGCGCTTCCCTACTAGCGGGCTGGGCGTACAATGAGCAGTTCTTC. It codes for CASSASLLAGWAYNEQFF.

CDR3 coding DNA: TGTGCCAGCAGTTACACGGGCTACGAGCAGTACTTC. Translating gives CASSYTGYEQYF. V gene TRBV6-6 combines with J gene TRBJ2-7, with no clear D. Trimming removed 2 bases from V and 3 bases from J, with 5 bases in between. Per the germline V gene, CDR1 is MNHNY and CDR2 is SVGAGI (reference sequence). This CDR3 is 12 amino acids long.

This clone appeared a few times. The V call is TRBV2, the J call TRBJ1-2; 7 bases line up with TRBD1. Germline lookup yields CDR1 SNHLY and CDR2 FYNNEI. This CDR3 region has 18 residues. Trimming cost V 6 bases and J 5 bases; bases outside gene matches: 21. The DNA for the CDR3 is TGTGCCAGCAGCGGACGTCGGGACAGCGCCTTGAGTCTTTATGGCTACACCTTC. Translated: CASSGRRDSALSLYGYTF.

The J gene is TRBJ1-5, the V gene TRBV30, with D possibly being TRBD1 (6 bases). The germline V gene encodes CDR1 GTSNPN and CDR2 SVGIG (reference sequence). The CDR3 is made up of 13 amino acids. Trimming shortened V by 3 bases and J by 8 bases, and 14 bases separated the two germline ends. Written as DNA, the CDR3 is TGTGCCTGGAGCTTGGGGGGGGCGAAGCCCCAGCATTTT. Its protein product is CAWSLGGAKPQHF. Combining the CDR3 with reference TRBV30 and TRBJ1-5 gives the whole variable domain SQTIHQWPATLVQPVGSPLSLECTVEGTSNPNLYWYRQAAGRGLQLLFYSVGIGQISSEVPQNLSASRPQDRQFILSSKKLLLSDSGFYLCAWSLGGAKPQHFGDGTRLSIL.

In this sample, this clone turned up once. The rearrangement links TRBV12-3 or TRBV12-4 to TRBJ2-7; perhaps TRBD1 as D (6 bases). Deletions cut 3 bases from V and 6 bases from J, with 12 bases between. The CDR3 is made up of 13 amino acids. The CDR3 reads CASSFSGAGEQYF. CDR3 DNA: TGTGCCAGCAGTTTCTCAGGGGCGGGCGAGCAGTACTTC.

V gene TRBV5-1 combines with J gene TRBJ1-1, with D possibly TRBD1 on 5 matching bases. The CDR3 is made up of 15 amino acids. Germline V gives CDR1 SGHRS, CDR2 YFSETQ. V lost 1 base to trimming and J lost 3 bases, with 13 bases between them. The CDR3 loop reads CASSLIRGGDTEAFF. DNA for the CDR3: TGCGCCAGCAGCTTGATAAGGGGTGGGGACACTGAAGCTTTCTTT.

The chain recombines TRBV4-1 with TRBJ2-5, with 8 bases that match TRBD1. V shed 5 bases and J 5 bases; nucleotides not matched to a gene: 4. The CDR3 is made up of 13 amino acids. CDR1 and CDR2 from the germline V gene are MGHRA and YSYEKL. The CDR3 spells CASSFGQGETQYF. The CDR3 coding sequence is TGCGCCAGCAGCTTCGGACAGGGCGAGACCCAGTACTTC.

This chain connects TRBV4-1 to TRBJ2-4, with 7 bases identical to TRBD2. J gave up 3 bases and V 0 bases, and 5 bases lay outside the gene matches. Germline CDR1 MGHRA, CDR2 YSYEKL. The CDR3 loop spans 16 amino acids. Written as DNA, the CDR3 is TGCGCCAGCAGCCAAGATCCTAGCGGAGGCAAAAACATTCAGTACTTC. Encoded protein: CASSQDPSGGKNIQYF.

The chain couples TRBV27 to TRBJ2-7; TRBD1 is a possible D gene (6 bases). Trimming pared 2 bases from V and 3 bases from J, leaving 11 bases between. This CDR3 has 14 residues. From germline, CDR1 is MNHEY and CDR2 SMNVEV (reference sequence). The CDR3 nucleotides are TGTGCCAGCAGTTTAGTAGGGGGTGGCTACGAGCAGTACTTC. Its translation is CASSLVGGGYEQYF.

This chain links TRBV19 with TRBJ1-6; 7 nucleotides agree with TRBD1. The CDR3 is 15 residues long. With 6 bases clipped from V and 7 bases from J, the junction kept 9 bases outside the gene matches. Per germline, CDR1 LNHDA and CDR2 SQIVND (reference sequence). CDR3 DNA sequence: TGTGCCAGTAGACCACAGGGGCTGTGGAATTCACCCCTCCACTTT. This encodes CASRPQGLWNSPLHF.

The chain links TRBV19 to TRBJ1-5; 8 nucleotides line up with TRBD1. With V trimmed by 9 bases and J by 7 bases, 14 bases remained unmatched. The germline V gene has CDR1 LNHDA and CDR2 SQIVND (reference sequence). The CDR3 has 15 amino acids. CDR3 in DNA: TGTGCCAGCAAAACAGCGACAGGGGATATGCAGCCCCAGCATTTT. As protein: CASKTATGDMQPQHF. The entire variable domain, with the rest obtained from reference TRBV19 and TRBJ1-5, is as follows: DGGITQSPKYLFRKEGQNVTLSCEQNLNHDAMYWYRQDPGQGLRLIYYSQIVNDFQKGDIAEGYSVSREKKESFPLTVTSAQKNPTAFYLCASKTATGDMQPQHFGDGTRLSIL.

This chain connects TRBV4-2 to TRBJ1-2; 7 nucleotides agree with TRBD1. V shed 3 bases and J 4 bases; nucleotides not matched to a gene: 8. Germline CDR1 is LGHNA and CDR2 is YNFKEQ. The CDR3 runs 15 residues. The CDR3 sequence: CASSHDRVRGYGYTF. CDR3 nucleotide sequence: TGTGCCAGCAGCCACGACAGGGTTCGAGGCTATGGCTACACCTTC.

DNA of the CDR3: TGTGCCAGCAGCTTGGTACGGACTAGCACAGATACGCAGTATTTT. It specifies CASSLVRTSTDTQYF. The rearrangement uses TRBV5-8 and TRBJ2-3; D perhaps matches TRBD2 (5 bases). CDR1 and CDR2 from the germline V gene are SGHTS and YDEGEE. This CDR3 is built from 15 residues. Trimming shortened V by 0 bases and J by 0 bases, and 8 bases separated the two germline ends.

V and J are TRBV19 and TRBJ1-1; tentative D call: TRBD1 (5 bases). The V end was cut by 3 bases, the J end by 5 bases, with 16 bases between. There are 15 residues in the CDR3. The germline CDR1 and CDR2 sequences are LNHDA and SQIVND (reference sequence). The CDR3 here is CASSILGGPGTEAFF. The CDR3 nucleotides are TGTGCCAGTAGTATTTTGGGGGGTCCTGGAACTGAAGCTTTCTTT.

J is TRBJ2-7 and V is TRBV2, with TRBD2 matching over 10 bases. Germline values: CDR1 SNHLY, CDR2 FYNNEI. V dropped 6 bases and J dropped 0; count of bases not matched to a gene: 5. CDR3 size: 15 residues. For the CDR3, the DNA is TGTGCCAGCAGCGTAACTAGCGGGGTCTCCTACGAGCAGTACTTC. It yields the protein CASSVTSGVSYEQYF.

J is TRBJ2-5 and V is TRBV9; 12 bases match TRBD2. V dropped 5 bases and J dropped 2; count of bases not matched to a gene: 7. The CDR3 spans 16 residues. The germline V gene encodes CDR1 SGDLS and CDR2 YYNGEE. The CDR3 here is CASSRTGLAGQETQYF. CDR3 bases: TGTGCCAGCAGTCGTACCGGACTAGCGGGGCAAGAGACCCAGTACTTC.

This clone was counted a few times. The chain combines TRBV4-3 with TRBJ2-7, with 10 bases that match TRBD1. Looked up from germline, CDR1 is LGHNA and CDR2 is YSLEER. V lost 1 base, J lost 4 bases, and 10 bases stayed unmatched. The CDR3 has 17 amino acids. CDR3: CASSQGPAGQGTYEQYF. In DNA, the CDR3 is TGCGCCAGCAGCCAAGGCCCAGCGGGACAGGGGACATACGAGCAGTACTTC.

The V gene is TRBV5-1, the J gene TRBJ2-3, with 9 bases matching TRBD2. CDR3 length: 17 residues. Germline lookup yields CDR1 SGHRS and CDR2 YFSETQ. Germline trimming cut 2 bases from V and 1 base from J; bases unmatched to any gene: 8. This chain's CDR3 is CASSFGGGAVRTDTQYF. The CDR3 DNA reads TGCGCCAGCAGCTTCGGCGGGGGGGCCGTTCGCACAGATACGCAGTATTTT. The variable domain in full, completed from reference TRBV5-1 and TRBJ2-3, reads KAGVTQTPRYLIKTRGQQVTLSCSPISGHRSVSWYQQTPGQGLQFLFEYFSETQRNKGNFPGRFSGRQFSNSRSEMNVSTLELGDSALYLCASSFGGGAVRTDTQYFGPGTRLTVL.

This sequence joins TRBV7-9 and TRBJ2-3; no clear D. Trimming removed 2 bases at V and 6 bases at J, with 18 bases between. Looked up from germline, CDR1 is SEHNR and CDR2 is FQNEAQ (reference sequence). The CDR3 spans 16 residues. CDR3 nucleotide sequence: TGTGCCAGCAGCTTAACGGAGCGCCTTACTCTCGATACGCAGTATTTT. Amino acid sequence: CASSLTERLTLDTQYF.

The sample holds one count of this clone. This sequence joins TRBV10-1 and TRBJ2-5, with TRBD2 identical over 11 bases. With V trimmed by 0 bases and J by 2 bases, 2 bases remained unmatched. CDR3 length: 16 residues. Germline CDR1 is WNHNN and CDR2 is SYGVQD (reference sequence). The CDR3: CASSESASGGQETQYF. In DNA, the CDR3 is TGCGCCAGCAGTGAGTCGGCTAGCGGGGGGCAAGAGACCCAGTACTTC.

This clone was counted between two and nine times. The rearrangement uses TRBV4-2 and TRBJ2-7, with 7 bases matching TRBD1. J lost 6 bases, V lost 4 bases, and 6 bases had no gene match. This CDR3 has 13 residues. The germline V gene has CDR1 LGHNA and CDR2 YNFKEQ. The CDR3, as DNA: TGTGCCAGCAGCCGCCGACAGGGTGGCGAGCAGTACTTC. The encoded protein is CASSRRQGGEQYF.

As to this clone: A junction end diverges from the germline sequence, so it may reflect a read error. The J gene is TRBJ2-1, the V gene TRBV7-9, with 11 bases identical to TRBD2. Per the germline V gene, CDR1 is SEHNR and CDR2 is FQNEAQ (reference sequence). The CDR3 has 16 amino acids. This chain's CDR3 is CASSVAGTSGYNEQFF. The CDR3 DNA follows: TGTGCCAGCAGCGTAGCCGGGACTAGCGGCTACAATGAGCAGTTCTTC. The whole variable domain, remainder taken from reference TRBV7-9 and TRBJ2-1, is DTGVSQNPRHKITKRGQNVTFRCDPISEHNRLYWYRQTLGQGPEFLTYFQNEAQLEKSRLLSDRFSAERPKGSFSTLEIQRTEQGDSAMYLCASSVAGTSGYNEQFFGPGTRLTVL.